This TCR beta chain was identified in a study of blood T cells in healthy people across ages. This clonotype appeared many times. PCR was performed a second time for about 7 to 11 cycles using a sample-barcoded 5' primer and a J-beta primer mix. One entry per CDR3 protein results from TCRdb running MiXCR on the 5' RACE reads. This table has 710,000 or so distinct CDR3 sequences, 32% appearing once. Germline V lookup: CDR1 MNHEY, CDR2 SVGAGI. V dropped 0 bases and J dropped 6; count of bases not matched to a gene: 7. CDR3 length: 17 amino acids. A minimum of 6 million PBMCs was isolated per sample. The sample consisted of blood. The receptor comes from a woman at least 80 years old in good health. The V gene is TRBV6-5, the J gene TRBJ2-1, with TRBD2 matching 11 bases. CDR3 loop: CASSYSSLTSGSNEQFF. The CDR3 region has the DNA TGTGCCAGCAGTTACTCCTCACTAACTAGCGGGAGCAATGAGCAGTTCTTC.